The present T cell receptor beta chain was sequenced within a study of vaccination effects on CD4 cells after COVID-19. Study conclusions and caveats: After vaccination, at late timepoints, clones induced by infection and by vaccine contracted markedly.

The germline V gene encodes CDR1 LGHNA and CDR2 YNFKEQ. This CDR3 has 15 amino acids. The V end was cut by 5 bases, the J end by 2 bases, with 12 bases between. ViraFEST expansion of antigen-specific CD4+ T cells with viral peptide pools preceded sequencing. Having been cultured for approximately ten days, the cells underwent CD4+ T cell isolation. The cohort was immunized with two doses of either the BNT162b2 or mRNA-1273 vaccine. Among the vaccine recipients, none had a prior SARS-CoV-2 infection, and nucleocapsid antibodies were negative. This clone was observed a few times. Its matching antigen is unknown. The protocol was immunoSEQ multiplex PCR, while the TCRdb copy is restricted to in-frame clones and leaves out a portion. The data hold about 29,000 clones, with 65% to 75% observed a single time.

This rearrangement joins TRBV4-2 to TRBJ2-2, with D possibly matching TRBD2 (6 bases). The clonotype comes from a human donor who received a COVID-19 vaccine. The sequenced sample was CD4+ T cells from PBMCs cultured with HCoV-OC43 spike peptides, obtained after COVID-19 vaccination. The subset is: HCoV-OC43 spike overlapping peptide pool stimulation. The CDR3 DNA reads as TGTGCCAGCAGCGGTAGCGCGGGAAACACCGGGGAGCTGTTTTTT. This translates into CASSGSAGNTGELFF.